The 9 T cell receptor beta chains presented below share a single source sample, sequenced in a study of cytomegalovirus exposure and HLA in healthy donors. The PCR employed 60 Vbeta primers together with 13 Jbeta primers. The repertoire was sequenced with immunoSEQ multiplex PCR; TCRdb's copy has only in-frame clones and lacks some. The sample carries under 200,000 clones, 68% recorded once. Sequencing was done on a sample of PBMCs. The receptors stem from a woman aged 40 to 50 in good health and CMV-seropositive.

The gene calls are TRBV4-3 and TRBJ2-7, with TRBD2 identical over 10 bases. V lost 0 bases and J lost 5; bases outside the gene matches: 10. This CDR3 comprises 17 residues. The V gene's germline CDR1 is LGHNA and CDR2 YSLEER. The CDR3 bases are TGCGCCAGCAGCCAAGATTTAACTAGCGGGAATGGAGACGAGCAGTACTTC. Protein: CASSQDLTSGNGDEQYF.

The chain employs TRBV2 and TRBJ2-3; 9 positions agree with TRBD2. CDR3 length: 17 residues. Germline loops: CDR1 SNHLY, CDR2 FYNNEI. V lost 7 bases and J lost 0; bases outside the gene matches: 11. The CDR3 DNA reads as TGTGCCAGCACCGACGGAGAGCGGGGGGTGAGCACAGATACGCAGTATTTT. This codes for CASTDGERGVSTDTQYF.

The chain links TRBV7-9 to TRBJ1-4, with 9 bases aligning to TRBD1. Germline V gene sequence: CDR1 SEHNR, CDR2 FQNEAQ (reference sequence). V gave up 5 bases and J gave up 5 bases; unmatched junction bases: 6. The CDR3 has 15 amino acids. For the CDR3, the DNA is TGTGCCAGCAGCCAACGACAGGGGGAAAATGAAAAACTGTTTTTT. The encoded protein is CASSQRQGENEKLFF.

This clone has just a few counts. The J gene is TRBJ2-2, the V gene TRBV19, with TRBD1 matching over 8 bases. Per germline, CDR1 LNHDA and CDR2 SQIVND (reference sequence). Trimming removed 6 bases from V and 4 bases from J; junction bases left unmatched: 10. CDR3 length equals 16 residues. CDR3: CASSHFSRGRTGELFF. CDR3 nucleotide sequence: TGTGCCAGTAGCCACTTCTCCAGGGGGCGCACCGGGGAGCTGTTTTTT.

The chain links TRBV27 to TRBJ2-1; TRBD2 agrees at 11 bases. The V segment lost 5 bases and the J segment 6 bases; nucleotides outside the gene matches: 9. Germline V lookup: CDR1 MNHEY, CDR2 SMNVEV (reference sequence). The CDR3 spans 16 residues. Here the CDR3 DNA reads TGTGCCAGCAGTGCGATACTAGCGGGAGAGGTCAATGAGCAGTTCTTC. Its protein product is CASSAILAGEVNEQFF.

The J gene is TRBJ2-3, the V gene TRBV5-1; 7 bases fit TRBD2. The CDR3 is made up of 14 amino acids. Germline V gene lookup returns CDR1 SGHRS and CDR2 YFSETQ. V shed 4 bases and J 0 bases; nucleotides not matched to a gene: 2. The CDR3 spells CASSISGSTDTQYF. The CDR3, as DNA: TGCGCCAGCAGCATTAGCGGGAGCACAGATACGCAGTATTTT.

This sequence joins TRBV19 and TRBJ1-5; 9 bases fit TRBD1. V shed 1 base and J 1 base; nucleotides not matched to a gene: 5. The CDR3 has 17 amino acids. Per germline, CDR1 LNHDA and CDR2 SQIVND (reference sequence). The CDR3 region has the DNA TGTGCCAGTAGTATAGCGTGGGACAGGGTAAGCAATCAGCCCCAGCATTTT. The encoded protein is CASSIAWDRVSNQPQHF.

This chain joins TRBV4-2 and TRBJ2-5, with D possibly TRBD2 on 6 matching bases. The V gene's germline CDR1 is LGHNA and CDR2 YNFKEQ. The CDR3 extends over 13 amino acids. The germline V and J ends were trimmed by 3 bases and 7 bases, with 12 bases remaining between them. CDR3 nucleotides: TGTGCCAGCAGCCAGGCTCTGGGGGGGACCCAGTACTTC. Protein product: CASSQALGGTQYF.

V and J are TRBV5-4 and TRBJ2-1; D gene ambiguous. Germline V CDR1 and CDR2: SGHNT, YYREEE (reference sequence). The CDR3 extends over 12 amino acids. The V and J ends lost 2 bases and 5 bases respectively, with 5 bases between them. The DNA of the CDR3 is TGTGCCAGCAGCTTCGGTAACAATGAGCAGTTCTTC. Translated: CASSFGNNEQFF.